This TCR beta chain comes out of a study of blood T cell repertoires in COVID-19 (dated by TCRdb to 2018 to 2020). With regard to the full study: Samples from collaborators originated in the United States, Italy and Spain and spanned both the acute and convalescent phases of COVID-19. Subjects who had been exposed to COVID-19, were actively infected with it, or had recovered from it provided the deeply sampled blood TCRbeta repertoires that made up the dataset. The material from the prospective study consisted of cDNA or gDNA derived from T cells, B-cell-depleted T cells, or PBMCs. A freely available public database, intended as a resource for researchers studying the immune response to SARS-CoV-2, is where the repertoires were released. The samples were drawn from two sources: the first 160 participants of the ongoing ImmuneRACE study, and approximately 1,300 subjects contributed by 6 global collaborators. Nearly every sample came with metadata listing a de-identified subject ID, COVID-19 status, age in years and sex. Where available, HLA class I and class II types were taken from metadata supplied by the sample provider and were not determined by assay-based typing. The study at large found these results: The amount of clinical and demographic metadata varied by source and participant and was provided uncurated.

V lost 6 bases and J lost 2 bases; the stretch between them is 33 bases long. CDR1 and CDR2 are read off the germline V gene as MDHEN and SYDVKM. The CDR3 numbers 21 residues from cysteine through phenylalanine. Solely the CDR3 DNA is kept, with 63 bases framed from the first base. With regard to this clone: Its target antigen remains unknown. Base-call qualities are not available, and no considerably larger clone is one nucleotide away.

TCRbeta CDR3 regions were amplified from genomic DNA by means of the immunoSEQ Assay, a bias-controlled multiplex PCR. The original pipeline was this. The number of nucleated cells in each sample was estimated from the amplification of reference gene primers within the assay. To quantify the absolute abundance of each unique TCRbeta CDR3 rearrangement, sequence reads were collapsed and filtered. For each sample, productive Simpson clonality was calculated by taking the square root of Simpson's diversity index across productive rearrangements. TCRdb mirrors the immuneACCESS table, restricted to in-frame sequences. Some clones are absent from its copies; in checked studies, under half trace to an unresolved V gene, and the reason for the others is unknown. Clone size and the V and J calls come from that table; the DNA yielded D and trimming. The sample profile shows around 170,000 clones; 85% to 95% of them were found once. Jointly, the top ten make up approximately 0.5% of the sample.

Each collaborating institution followed its own protocols to collect whole blood in K2EDTA tubes. For TCRbeta analysis, collaborators shipped samples as frozen whole blood, isolated PBMCs, or DNA extracted from either of those sample types. The V and J genes are TRBV28 and TRBJ2-3; the best D guess is TRBD1, with 5 bases matching. This receptor was identified in a man aged 45 to 65 with acute or convalescent COVID-19. The material sequenced was peripheral blood. This receptor carries the CDR3 CASSPAGFLFSESSHTDTQYF. The sequenced DNA is TGTGCCAGCAGCCCGGCAGGGTTTCTCTTCTCCGAATCGTCCCACACAGATACGCAGTATTTT.